This T cell receptor beta chain emerged from a study of blood T cells in healthy people across ages. Together with a sample-barcoded 5' primer, a J-beta primer mix was included in a second PCR lasting 7 to 11 cycles. Via MiXCR, TCRdb re-called the 5' RACE reads, giving one row per CDR3 protein. The top ten clones hold approximately 0.71% of a sample with 1 million or so distinct CDR3 sequences, approximately 25% of them seen once. This CDR3 comprises 15 residues. Germline V lookup: CDR1 SGHRS, CDR2 YFSETQ. The trim removed 4 bases at V and 1 base at J, leaving 6 bases unmatched. This sample was shared with a second study, whose subject was T cells of mothers and their children. That study reports: The whole RNA yield was converted to cDNA, roughly 1.5 ug per 15 ul. Slightly, though not significantly, more overlap was seen in related than in unrelated mother-child pairs.

The receptor was derived from a girl aged 2-10 years in good health. This chain joins TRBV5-1 and TRBJ2-3; the match to TRBD1 covers 7 bases. Material: blood. CDR3 loop: CASSEVGQGTDTQYF. The DNA of the CDR3 is TGCGCCAGCAGCGAAGTCGGACAGGGCACAGATACGCAGTATTTT.